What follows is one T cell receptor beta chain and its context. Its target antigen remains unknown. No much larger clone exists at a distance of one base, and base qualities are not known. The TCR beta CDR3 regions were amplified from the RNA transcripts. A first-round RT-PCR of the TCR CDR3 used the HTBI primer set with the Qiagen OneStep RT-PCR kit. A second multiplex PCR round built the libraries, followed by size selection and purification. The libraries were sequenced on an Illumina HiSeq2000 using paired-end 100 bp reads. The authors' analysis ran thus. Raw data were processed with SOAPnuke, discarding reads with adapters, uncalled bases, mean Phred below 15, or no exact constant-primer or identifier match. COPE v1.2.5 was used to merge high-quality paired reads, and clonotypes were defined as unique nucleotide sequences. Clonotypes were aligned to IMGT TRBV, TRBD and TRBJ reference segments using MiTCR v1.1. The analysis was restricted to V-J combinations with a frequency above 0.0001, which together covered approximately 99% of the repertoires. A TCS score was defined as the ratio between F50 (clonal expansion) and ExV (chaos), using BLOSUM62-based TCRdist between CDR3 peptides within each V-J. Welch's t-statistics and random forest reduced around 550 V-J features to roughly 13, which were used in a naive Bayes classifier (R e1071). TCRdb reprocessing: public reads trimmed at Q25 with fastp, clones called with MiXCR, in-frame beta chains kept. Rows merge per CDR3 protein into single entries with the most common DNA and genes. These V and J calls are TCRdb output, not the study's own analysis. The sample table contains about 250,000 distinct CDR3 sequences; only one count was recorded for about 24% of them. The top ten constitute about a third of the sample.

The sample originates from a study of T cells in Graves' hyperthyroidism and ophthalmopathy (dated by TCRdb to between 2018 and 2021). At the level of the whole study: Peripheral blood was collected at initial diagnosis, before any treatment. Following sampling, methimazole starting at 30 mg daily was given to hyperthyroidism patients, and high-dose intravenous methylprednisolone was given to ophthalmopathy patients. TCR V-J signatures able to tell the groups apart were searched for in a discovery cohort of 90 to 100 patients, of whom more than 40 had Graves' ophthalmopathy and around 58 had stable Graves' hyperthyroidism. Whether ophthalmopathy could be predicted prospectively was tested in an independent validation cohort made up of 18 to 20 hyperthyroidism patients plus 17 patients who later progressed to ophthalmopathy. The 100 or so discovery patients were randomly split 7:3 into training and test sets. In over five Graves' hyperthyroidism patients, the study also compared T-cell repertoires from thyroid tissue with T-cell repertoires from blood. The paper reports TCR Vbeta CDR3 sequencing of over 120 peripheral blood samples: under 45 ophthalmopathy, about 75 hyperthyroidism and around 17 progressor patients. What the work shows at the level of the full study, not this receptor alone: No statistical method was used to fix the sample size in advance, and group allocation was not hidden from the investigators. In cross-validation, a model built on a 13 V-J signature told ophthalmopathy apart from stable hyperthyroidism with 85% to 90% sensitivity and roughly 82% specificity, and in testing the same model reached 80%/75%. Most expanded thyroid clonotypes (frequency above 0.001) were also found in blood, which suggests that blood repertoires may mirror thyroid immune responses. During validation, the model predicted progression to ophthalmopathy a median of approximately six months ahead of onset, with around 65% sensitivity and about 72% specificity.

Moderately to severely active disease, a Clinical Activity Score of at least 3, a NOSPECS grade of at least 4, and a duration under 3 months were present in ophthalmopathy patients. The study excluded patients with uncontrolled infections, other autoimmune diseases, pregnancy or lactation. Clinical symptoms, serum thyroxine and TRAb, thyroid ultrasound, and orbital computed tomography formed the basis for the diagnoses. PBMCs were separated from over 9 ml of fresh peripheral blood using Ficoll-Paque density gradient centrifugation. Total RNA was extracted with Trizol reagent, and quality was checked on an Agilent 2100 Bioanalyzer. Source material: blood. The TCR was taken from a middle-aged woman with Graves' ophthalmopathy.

The base sequence is TGTGCCAGCAGCCAAACCAGACCCCGACAGTTGGCGACGAACACTGAAGCTTTCTTT. Its translation reads: CASSQTRPRQLATNTEAFF. This sequence uses TRBV6-2 or TRBV6-3 and TRBJ1-1; a weak D assignment points to TRBD1 (5 bases agree). The germline V gene gives CDR1 as MNHEY and CDR2 as SVGEGT. V and J lose 6 bases and 1 base, and a span of 27 bases separates them. The CDR3, cysteine through phenylalanine, is 19 amino acids long. The kept DNA is CDR3 alone, 57 bases in frame from the first base.